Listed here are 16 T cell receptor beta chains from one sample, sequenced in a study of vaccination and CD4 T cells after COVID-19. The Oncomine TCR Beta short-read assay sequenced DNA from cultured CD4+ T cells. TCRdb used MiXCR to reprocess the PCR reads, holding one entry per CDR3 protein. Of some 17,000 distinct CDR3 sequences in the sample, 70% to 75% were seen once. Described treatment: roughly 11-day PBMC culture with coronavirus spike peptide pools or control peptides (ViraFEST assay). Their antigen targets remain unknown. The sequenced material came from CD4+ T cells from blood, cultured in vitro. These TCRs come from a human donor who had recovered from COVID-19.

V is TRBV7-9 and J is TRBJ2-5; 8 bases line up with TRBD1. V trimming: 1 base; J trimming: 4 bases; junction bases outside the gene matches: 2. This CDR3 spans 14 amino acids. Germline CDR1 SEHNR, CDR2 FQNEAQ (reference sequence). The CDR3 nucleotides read TGTGCCAGCAGCTTAGGCAGGGGGCGAGAGACCCAGTACTTC. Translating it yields CASSLGRGRETQYF.

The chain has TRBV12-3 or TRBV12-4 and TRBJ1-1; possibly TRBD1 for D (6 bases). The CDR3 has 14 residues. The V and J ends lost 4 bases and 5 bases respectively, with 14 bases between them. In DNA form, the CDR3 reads TGTGCCAGCAGTTGGGGGCAGGTGGGAACTGAAGCTTTCTTT. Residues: CASSWGQVGTEAFF.

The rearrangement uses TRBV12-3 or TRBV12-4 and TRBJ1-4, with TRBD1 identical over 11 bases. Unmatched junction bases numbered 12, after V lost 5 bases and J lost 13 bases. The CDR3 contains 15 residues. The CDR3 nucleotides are TGTGCCAGCAGTCCCAAGGACAGGGGGCCCAACGTACTGTTTTTT. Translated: CASSPKDRGPNVLFF.

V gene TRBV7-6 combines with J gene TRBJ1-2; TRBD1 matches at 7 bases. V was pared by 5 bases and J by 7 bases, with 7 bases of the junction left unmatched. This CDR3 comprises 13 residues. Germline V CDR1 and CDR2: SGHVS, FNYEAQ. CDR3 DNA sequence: TGTGCCAGCAGCCCCGAGACAGGGACTGGCTACACCTTC. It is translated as CASSPETGTGYTF. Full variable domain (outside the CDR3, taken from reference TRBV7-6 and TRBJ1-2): GAGVSQSPRYKVTKRGQDVALRCDPISGHVSLYWYRQALGQGPEFLTYFNYEAQQDKSGLPNDRFSAERPEGSISTLTIQRTEQRDSAMYRCASSPETGTGYTFGSGTRLTVV.

DNA of the CDR3: TGTGCCAGCAGCAACCTGGGGACAGGGGGGGCCAACTATGGCTACACCTTC. It is translated as CASSNLGTGGANYGYTF. The genes are TRBV6-1 and TRBJ1-2, with TRBD1 matching over 11 bases. CDR1 MNHNS and CDR2 SASEGT come from the germline V gene. This CDR3 is built from 17 residues. After removal of 6 bases from V and 2 bases from J, the junction contained 11 bases not matched to a gene.

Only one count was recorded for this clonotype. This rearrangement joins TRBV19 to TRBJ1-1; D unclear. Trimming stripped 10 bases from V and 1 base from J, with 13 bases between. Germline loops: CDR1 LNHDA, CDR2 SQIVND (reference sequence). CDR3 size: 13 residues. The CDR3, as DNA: TGTGCCACTACAGACGGACCGAACACTGAAGCTTTCTTT. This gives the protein CATTDGPNTEAFF.

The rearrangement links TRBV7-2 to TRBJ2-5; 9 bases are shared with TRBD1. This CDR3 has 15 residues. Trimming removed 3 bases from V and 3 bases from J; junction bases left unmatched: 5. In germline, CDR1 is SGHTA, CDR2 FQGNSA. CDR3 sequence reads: CASSFSGTGKETQYF. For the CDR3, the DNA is TGTGCCAGCAGCTTCTCCGGGACAGGGAAAGAGACCCAGTACTTC. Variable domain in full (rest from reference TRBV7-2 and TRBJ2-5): GAGVSQSPSNKVTEKGKDVELRCDPISGHTALYWYRQSLGQGLEFLIYFQGNSAPDKSGLPSDRFSAERTGGSVSTLTIQRTQQEDSAVYLCASSFSGTGKETQYFGPGTRLLVL.

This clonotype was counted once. The CDR3 DNA follows: TGTGCCAGCAGTCTAACCGACAGGGGCACCGGGGAGCTGTTTTTT. Translating it yields CASSLTDRGTGELFF. This chain uses TRBV6-1 with TRBJ2-2; the match to TRBD1 covers 8 bases. This CDR3 region has 15 residues. Germline V gene data show CDR1 as MNHNS and CDR2 as SASEGT. V was pared by 5 bases and J by 4 bases, with 6 bases of the junction left unmatched.

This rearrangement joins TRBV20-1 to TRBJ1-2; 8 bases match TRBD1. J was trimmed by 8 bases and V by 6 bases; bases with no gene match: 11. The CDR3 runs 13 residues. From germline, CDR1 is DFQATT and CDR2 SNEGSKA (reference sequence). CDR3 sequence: CSADDRGSGGYTF. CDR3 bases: TGCAGTGCAGACGACAGGGGTTCGGGAGGCTACACCTTC.

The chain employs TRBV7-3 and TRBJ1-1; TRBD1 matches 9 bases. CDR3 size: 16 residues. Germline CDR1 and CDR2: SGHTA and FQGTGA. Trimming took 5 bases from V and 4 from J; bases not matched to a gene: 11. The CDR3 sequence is CASSQFDRGSATEAFF. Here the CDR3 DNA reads TGTGCCAGCAGCCAGTTCGACAGGGGGTCGGCCACTGAAGCTTTCTTT.

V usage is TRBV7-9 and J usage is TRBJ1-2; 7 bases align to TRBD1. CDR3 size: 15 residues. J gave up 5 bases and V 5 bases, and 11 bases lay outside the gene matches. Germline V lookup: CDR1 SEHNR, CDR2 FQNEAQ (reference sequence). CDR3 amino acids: CASSAPGQQLYGYTF. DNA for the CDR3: TGTGCCAGCAGCGCCCCGGGACAGCAACTATATGGCTACACCTTC.

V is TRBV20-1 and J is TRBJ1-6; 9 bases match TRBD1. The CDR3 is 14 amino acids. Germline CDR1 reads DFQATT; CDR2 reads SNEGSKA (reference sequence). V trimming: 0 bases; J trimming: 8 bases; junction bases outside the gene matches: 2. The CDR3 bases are TGCAGTGCTAGAGAAGACAGGGGGGATTCACCCCTCCACTTT. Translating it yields CSAREDRGDSPLHF.

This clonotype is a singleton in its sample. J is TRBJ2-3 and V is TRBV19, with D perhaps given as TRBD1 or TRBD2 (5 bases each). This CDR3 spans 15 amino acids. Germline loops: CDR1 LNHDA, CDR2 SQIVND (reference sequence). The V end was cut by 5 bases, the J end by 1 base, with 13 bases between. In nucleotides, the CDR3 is TGTGCCAGTAGTGTGGACCGAGGGGGCACAGATACGCAGTATTTT. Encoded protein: CASSVDRGGTDTQYF.

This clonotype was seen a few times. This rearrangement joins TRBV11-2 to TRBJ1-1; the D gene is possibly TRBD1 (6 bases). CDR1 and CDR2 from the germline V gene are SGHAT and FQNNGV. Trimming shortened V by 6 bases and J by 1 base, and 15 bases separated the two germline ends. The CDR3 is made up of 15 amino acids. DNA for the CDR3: TGTGCCAGCAGGACATGGGGGCGGGAGAACACTGAAGCTTTCTTT. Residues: CASRTWGRENTEAFF.

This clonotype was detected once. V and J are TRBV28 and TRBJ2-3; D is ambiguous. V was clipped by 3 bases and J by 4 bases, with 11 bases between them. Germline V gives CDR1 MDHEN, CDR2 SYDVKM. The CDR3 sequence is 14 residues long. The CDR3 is CASSFATHADTQYF. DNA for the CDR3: TGTGCCAGCAGTTTCGCCACTCATGCAGATACGCAGTATTTT.

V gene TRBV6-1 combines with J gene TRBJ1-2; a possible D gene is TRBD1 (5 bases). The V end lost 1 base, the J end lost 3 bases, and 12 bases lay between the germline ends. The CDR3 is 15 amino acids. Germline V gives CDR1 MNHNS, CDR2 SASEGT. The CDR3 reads CASSEGGRAYYGYTF. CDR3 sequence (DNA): TGTGCCAGCAGTGAAGGGGGCAGGGCTTACTATGGCTACACCTTC.